This T cell receptor beta chain appears in the sequencing data of a study of blood T cell repertoires in COVID-19. At the level of the study: Donors in the United States, Italy and Spain gave samples during acute or convalescent COVID-19. PBMCs, B-cell-depleted T cells, or T cells provided the cDNA or gDNA that made up the material.

Germline lookup yields CDR1 WSHSY and CDR2 SAAADI. Between the trimmed V and J ends, which lost 0 bases and 0 bases, there was a span of 11 bases. The CDR3 is 16 residues long. Per the original methods: Using reference gene primer amplification, nucleated cell counts were estimated. Sequencing used immunoSEQ multiplex PCR; TCRdb keeps in-frame clones, though not all of them. The D gene and trimming were derived from the DNA, and the V and J assignments and clone size from that table. Of roughly 280,000 clones listed, less than 90% are singletons. The receptor comes from a man aged 55 to 70 with acute or convalescent COVID-19. The sample taken for sequencing was peripheral blood. The gene calls are TRBV10-2 and TRBJ1-1; the D gene is possibly TRBD1 (5 bases). CDR3 DNA sequence: TGCGCCAGCAGTGAGTCGGGGCTACAGCTGAACACTGAAGCTTTCTTT. It specifies CASSESGLQLNTEAFF.